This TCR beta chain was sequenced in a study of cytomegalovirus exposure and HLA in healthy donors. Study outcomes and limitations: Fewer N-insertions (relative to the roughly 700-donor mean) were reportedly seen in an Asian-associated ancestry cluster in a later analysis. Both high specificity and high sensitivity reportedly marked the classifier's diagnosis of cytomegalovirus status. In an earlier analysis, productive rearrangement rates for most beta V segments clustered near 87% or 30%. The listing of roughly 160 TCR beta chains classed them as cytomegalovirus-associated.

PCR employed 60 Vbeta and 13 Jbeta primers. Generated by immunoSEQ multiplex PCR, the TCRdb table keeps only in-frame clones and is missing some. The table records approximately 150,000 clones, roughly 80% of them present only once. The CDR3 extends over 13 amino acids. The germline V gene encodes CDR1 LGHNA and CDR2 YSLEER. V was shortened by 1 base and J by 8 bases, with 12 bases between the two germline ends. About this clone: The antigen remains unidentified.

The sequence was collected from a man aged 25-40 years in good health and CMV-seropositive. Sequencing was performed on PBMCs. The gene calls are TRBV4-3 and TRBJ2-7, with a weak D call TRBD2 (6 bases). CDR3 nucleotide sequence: TGCGCCAGCAGCCAAGGTACGGGGGTCCAGCAGTACTTC. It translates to CASSQGTGVQQYF.